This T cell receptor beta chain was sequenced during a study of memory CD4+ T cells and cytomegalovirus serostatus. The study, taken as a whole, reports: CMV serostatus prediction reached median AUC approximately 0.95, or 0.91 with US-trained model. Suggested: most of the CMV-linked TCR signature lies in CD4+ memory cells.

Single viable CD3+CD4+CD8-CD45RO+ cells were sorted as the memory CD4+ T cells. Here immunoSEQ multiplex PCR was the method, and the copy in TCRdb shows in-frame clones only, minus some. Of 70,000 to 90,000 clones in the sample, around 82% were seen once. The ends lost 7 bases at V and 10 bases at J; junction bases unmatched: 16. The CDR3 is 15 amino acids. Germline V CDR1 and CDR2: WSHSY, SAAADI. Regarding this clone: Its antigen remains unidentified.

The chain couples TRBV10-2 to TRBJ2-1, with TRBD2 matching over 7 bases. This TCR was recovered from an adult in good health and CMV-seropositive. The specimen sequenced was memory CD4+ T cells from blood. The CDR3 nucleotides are TGCGCCAGCACCCCACTGGGGAGGGCCGTGGGAGAGCAGTTCTTC. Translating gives CASTPLGRAVGEQFF.